Sequencing of this T cell receptor beta chain was carried out in a study of blood T cell repertoires in COVID-19. Study summary: Italy, Spain and the United States were the sources of the convalescent and acute COVID-19 samples. T cells, B-cell-depleted T cells, or PBMCs provided the cDNA or gDNA that served as material.

Trimming took 3 bases from V and 7 from J, leaving 9 bases between them. The CDR3 runs 12 residues. Germline V gene lookup returns CDR1 LNHDA and CDR2 SQIVND (reference sequence). Original methodology: Reference gene primers were amplified, and this amplification served to estimate nucleated cell counts. TCRdb's table, derived via immunoSEQ multiplex PCR, lists solely in-frame clones and lacks some. Clone size and V and J calls were adopted from that table, with D and trimming inferred from the DNA. The sample records 75,000 or so clones, 82% being singletons. Sequencing was performed on peripheral blood. The receptor was isolated from a woman between 65 and 79 years old with acute or convalescent COVID-19. The chain combines TRBV19 with TRBJ1-2; TRBD1 might be the D (5 bases). CDR3 sequence reads: CASSMARAGYTF. The CDR3 DNA sequence: TGTGCCAGTAGTATGGCCAGGGCTGGCTACACCTTC.